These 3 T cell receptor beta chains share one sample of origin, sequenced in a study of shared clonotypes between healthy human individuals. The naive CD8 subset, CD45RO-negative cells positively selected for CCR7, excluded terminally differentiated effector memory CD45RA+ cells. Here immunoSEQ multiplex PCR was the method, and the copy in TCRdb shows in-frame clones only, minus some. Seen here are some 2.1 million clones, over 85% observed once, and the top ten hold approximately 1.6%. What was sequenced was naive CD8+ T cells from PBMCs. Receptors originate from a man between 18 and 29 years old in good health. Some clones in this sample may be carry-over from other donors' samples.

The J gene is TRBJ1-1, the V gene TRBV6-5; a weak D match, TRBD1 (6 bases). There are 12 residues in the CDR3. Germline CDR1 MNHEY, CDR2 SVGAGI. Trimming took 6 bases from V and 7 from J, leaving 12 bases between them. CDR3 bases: TGTGCCAGCAGCCCATCCAGGGGTGAAGCTTTCTTT. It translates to CASSPSRGEAFF.

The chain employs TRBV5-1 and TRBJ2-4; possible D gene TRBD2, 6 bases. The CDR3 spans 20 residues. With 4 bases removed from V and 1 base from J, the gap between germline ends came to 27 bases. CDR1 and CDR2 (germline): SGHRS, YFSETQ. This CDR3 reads CASSLIGVAVTGAAKNIQYF. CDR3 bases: TGCGCCAGCAGCCTGATAGGGGTAGCGGTAACGGGAGCTGCCAAAAACATTCAGTACTTC.

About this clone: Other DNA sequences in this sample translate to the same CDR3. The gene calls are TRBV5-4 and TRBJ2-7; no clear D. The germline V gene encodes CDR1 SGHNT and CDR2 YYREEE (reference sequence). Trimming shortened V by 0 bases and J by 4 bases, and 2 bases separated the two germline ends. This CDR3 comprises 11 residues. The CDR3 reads CASSLGYEQYF. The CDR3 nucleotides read TGTGCCAGCAGCTTGGGTTACGAGCAGTACTTC.